Sequencing of this T cell receptor (beta chain) was carried out in a study of T cells in Graves' hyperthyroidism and ophthalmopathy. Trimming left V 3 bases short and J 10 bases short, with 17 bases between. Germline values: CDR1 SGHTA, CDR2 FQGNSA. The CDR3 spans 14 residues. This clonotype came up many times. Amplified TCR beta CDR3 regions derived from RNA transcripts. The HTBI primer set was used in a first-round RT-PCR of the TCR CDR3. MiXCR was run by TCRdb on the multiplex PCR reads, yielding one entry per CDR3 protein. The sample holds hundreds of thousands of distinct CDR3 sequences, approximately 16% seen once. A lack of ophthalmopathy progression within 18 months defined stable Graves' hyperthyroidism. Patients aged 18 to 65 had newly diagnosed hyperthyroidism that had lasted under 2 months.

Sequencing input: blood. The receptor's source is a woman between 18 and 29 years old with Graves' hyperthyroidism. This chain uses TRBV7-2 with TRBJ2-3; TRBD2 might be the D (6 bases). CDR3 in DNA: TGTGCCAGCAGCTTGTACGCCGTGGGGGGTTCGCAGTATTTT. Translation: CASSLYAVGGSQYF.